These 14 T cell receptor beta chains originate from one sample sequenced in a study of identical twins. TCRdb itself ran the 5' RACE reads through MiXCR, one entry per CDR3 protein. The data show roughly 1,500,000 distinct CDR3 sequences, with less than 40% seen just once and over 0.25% held by the top ten. What was sequenced was cord blood. These receptors originate from a newborn girl in good health.

The chain joins TRBV5-4 to TRBJ2-7, with 11 bases matching TRBD2. Gene TRBJ2-5 matches the end of the DNA better, so the J call may be wrong. Germline V lookup: CDR1 SGHNT, CDR2 YYREEE (reference sequence). This CDR3 is 17 amino acids long. This CDR3 reads CASSLHKLAGEGETQYF. The CDR3 bases are TGTGCCAGCAGCTTGCATAAACTAGCGGGGGAAGGAGAGACCCAGTACTTC.

This clonotype was seen a few times. The chain employs TRBV3-1 and TRBJ2-1; D unresolved. The V gene's germline CDR1 is LGHDT and CDR2 YNNKEL (reference sequence). Trimming removed 5 bases at V and 1 base at J, with 12 bases between. The CDR3 contains 15 residues. The CDR3 DNA reads as TGTGCCAGCAGCGTTAACTGGCAGTCCTACAATGAGCAGTTCTTC. Residues: CASSVNWQSYNEQFF.

This clonotype was seen only a few times. V usage is TRBV12-3 or TRBV12-4 and J usage is TRBJ2-5; 10 bases match TRBD2. The CDR3 totals 16 residues. After removal of 5 bases from V and 1 base from J, the junction contained 7 bases not matched to a gene. In DNA form, the CDR3 reads TGTGCCAGCAGTCCCCCACTAGCGGGACTCCAAGAGACCCAGTACTTC. Its protein product is CASSPPLAGLQETQYF.

The chain employs TRBV2 and TRBJ1-1, with D maybe TRBD1 (6 bases). CDR1 is SNHLY, CDR2 FYNNEI, per germline. This CDR3 contains 16 residues. Trimming removed 0 bases from V and 0 bases from J, with 11 bases in between. The CDR3 loop reads CASSEADSLMNTEAFF. The CDR3 coding sequence is TGTGCCAGCAGTGAAGCGGACAGTCTCATGAACACTGAAGCTTTCTTT.

A few counts support this clonotype. V usage is TRBV28 and J usage is TRBJ2-5; 7 bases are shared with TRBD2. The end of the DNA fits TRBJ2-7 better, so the J call may be wrong. Germline CDR1 reads MDHEN; CDR2 reads SYDVKM. The CDR3 loop spans 14 amino acids. CDR3 in amino acids: CASSPPTSEDEQYF. As DNA, the CDR3 is TGTGCCAGCAGTCCCCCTACTAGCGAGGACGAGCAGTACTTC.

The sample holds a few counts of this clonotype. The chain links TRBV7-9 to TRBJ2-7; TRBD2 matches 9 bases. The germline V gene encodes CDR1 SEHNR and CDR2 FQNEAQ (reference sequence). This CDR3 region has 15 residues. The V and J ends lost 4 bases and 2 bases, in that order; junction bases with no gene match: 6. CDR3 nucleotides: TGTGCCAGCAGCTCCATGACTAGCGGAGCCTACGAGCAGTACTTC. Its translation is CASSSMTSGAYEQYF.

This chain connects TRBV11-2 to TRBJ1-1; D remains unclear. Trimming removed 0 bases at V and 11 bases at J, with 13 bases between. CDR3 length: 13 amino acids. The germline gives CDR1 SGHAT, CDR2 FQNNGV. The CDR3 protein is CASSLDGSIPAFF. In DNA, the CDR3 is TGTGCCAGCAGCTTAGATGGTAGTATCCCGGCTTTCTTT.

In DNA form, the CDR3 reads TGTGCCAGCAGTTCAGACCGGGGTGTAGCTTTCTTT. Translation: CASSSDRGVAFF. The rearrangement links TRBV12-3 or TRBV12-4 to TRBJ1-1; D is ambiguous. Trimming shortened V by 4 bases and J by 10 bases, and 13 bases separated the two germline ends. The CDR3 loop spans 12 amino acids.

This clonotype came up a few times. This chain joins TRBV10-3 and TRBJ1-5; 7 nucleotides align to TRBD1. Germline V gives CDR1 ENHRY, CDR2 SYGVKD. V lost 10 bases and J lost 4; bases outside the gene matches: 10. The CDR3 is made up of 14 amino acids. CDR3 amino acids: CATHPDRVNQPQHF. CDR3 sequence (DNA): TGTGCCACCCATCCTGACAGGGTTAATCAGCCCCAGCATTTT.

This clonotype was recorded a few times. The V and J genes are TRBV4-2 and TRBJ1-1; D remains unclear. This CDR3 is built from 11 residues. Trimming removed 3 bases at V and 7 bases at J, with 6 bases between. CDR1 is LGHNA, CDR2 YNFKEQ, per germline. CDR3 residues: CASSQNLEAFF. In DNA, the CDR3 is TGTGCCAGCAGCCAGAACCTTGAAGCTTTCTTT.

The V call is TRBV7-9, the J call TRBJ1-6; the D is unclear. The CDR3 sequence is 12 residues long. Germline CDR1 reads SEHNR; CDR2 reads FQNEAQ (reference sequence). Trimming took 0 bases from V and 13 from J, leaving 7 bases between them. CDR3 sequence reads: CASSLARRPLHF. As DNA, the CDR3 is TGTGCCAGCAGCTTAGCCAGACGGCCCCTCCACTTT.

This rearrangement joins TRBV13 to TRBJ2-1; 10 positions agree with TRBD1. After removal of 5 bases from V and 6 bases from J, the junction contained 13 bases not matched to a gene. Per germline, CDR1 PRHDT and CDR2 FYEKMQ (reference sequence). The CDR3 is 17 residues long. The DNA of the CDR3 is TGTGCCAGCAGCCCCCCCCCGGGACAGGGGTATGCCAATGAGCAGTTCTTC. Amino acids: CASSPPPGQGYANEQFF.

The chain links TRBV10-3 to TRBJ1-3; no clear D. This CDR3 comprises 14 residues. Trimming took 0 bases from V and 2 from J, leaving 5 bases between them. In germline, CDR1 is ENHRY, CDR2 SYGVKD. The CDR3 spells CAISESKAGNTIYF. The CDR3 region has the DNA TGTGCCATCAGTGAGTCGAAAGCTGGAAACACCATATATTTT.

This clonotype came up a few times. The chain couples TRBV5-1 to TRBJ1-2, with a weak D call TRBD1 (5 bases). Germline values: CDR1 SGHRS, CDR2 YFSETQ. This CDR3 is built from 15 residues. V lost 4 bases and J 3 bases, leaving 16 bases between the germline ends. The CDR3 sequence is CASSLESWGDYGYTF. CDR3 sequence (DNA): TGCGCCAGCAGCCTGGAATCTTGGGGGGACTATGGCTACACCTTC.